This entry is about one TCR beta chain. Its specificity is unknown. Other DNA sequences in this specimen translate into the identical CDR3. The CDR3 spans 13 residues. Germline V lookup: CDR1 SGHTA, CDR2 FQGNSA. Between the trimmed V and J ends, which lost 2 bases and 1 base, there was a span of 6 bases. The sample belongs to a study of shared clonotypes between healthy human individuals. Profiled with immunoSEQ multiplex PCR; TCRdb holds only in-frame clones, not every one. The profile covers roughly 2.6 million clones, with more than 80% appearing a single time and about 0.13% taken by the ten largest. Each of the donors was a healthy adult who was HIV-negative and had not had a recent acute infection or vaccination. It was into CD45RA+ naive and CD45RA-negative memory subsets that the CD4+ cells were split. Whole-study findings and limits: Memory subsets generally showed lower estimated richness than naive subsets. Approximately 5.1% was the fraction of naive CD4 clonotypes found shared across four donors.

The sample was naive CD4+ T cells sorted from blood. Subset here: CD45RA+ positively selected. This receptor was taken from a man between 18 and 29 years old in good health. The rearrangement joins TRBV7-2 to TRBJ2-7; no clear D. In nucleotides, the CDR3 is TGTGCCAGCAGCTTAAGGCAGTCCTACGAGCAGTACTTC. It yields the protein CASSLRQSYEQYF.